This T cell receptor (beta chain) comes out of a study of control samples from healthy donors and cancer patients. The ends lost 5 bases at V and 3 bases at J; junction bases unmatched: 6. This CDR3 region has 15 residues. From germline, CDR1 is ENHRY and CDR2 SYGVKD. The assay was immunoSEQ multiplex PCR, and TCRdb's table has in-frame clones only and misses some. The data show roughly 400,000 clones, over 75% seen once. The sample comprised PBMCs. The chain is built from TRBV10-3 and TRBJ2-2, with TRBD1 identical over 7 bases. This clonotype was obtained from a middle-aged man with head and neck cancer. CDR3 in DNA: TGTGCCATCAGTAAACAGGGGCCAGACACCGGGGAGCTGTTTTTT. Amino acid sequence: CAISKQGPDTGELFF.